This is a list of T cell receptor beta chains from one sample in a study of CD8 T cells in Susac syndrome. One entry per CDR3 protein results from TCRdb running MiXCR on the immunoSEQ multiplex PCR reads. The data hold roughly 120,000 distinct CDR3 sequences, with about 95% observed a single time. Sequencing input: CD4+ T cells from PBMCs. These receptor sequences come from a human donor in good health. The CDR3 runs from the conserved cysteine through the conserved F or W. The order of the fields is clone size, V gene, J gene, CDR3 protein. Clone size is not always given. Where it is, it says once, few, many or a class for expanded clones.

clone_size: .; v_call: TRBV6-5; j_call: TRBJ2-2; cdr3_aa: CASSSPPFGGGFAGELFF
clone_size: .; v_call: TRBV29-1; j_call: TRBJ2-2; cdr3_aa: CSARTSGQNTGELFF
clone_size: .; v_call: TRBV7-9; j_call: TRBJ2-7; cdr3_aa: CASSLNAGSSYEQYF
clone_size: .; v_call: TRBV24-1; j_call: TRBJ2-3; cdr3_aa: CATSTRTSGSPDTQYF
clone_size: .; v_call: TRBV29-1; j_call: TRBJ2-3; cdr3_aa: CSVVRGTDTQYF
clone_size: .; v_call: TRBV3-1; j_call: TRBJ1-1; cdr3_aa: CASSQDTIRGAEAFF
clone_size: .; v_call: TRBV18; j_call: TRBJ1-2; cdr3_aa: CASSPGTPYGYTF
clone_size: .; v_call: TRBV24-1; j_call: TRBJ2-2; cdr3_aa: CATSDPTEGQRAGELFF
clone_size: .; v_call: TRBV2; j_call: TRBJ1-2; cdr3_aa: CASSELRANYGYTF
clone_size: .; v_call: TRBV7-8; j_call: TRBJ2-5; cdr3_aa: CASSSGTVLETQYF
clone_size: .; v_call: TRBV2; j_call: TRBJ2-4; cdr3_aa: CASSGSQVLAKNIQYF
clone_size: once; v_call: TRBV5-1; j_call: TRBJ1-1; cdr3_aa: CASSSVDRDGTEAFF
clone_size: .; v_call: TRBV19; j_call: TRBJ2-5; cdr3_aa: CASSSQRTLGETQYF
clone_size: .; v_call: TRBV27; j_call: TRBJ2-5; cdr3_aa: CASSLGGSQETQYF
clone_size: .; v_call: TRBV6-5; j_call: TRBJ1-1; cdr3_aa: CASSTATNTEAFF
clone_size: few; v_call: TRBV18; j_call: TRBJ2-7; cdr3_aa: CASSPRDRGSEQYF
clone_size: .; v_call: TRBV20-1; j_call: TRBJ1-1; cdr3_aa: CSARDPTTGGTEAFF
clone_size: once; v_call: TRBV5-6; j_call: TRBJ1-4; cdr3_aa: CASSYLGAREKLFF
clone_size: .; v_call: TRBV10-2; j_call: TRBJ1-1; cdr3_aa: CASIRGHFNTEAFF
clone_size: once; v_call: TRBV5-1; j_call: TRBJ1-5; cdr3_aa: CASSLGPEQGETSNQPQHF
clone_size: .; v_call: TRBV6-5; j_call: TRBJ2-7; cdr3_aa: CASSYSRTSLYEQYF
clone_size: once; v_call: TRBV4-1; j_call: TRBJ2-1; cdr3_aa: CASSLTGGIHEQFF
clone_size: .; v_call: TRBV2; j_call: TRBJ1-1; cdr3_aa: CASSPIRATEAFF
clone_size: .; v_call: TRBV19; j_call: TRBJ2-1; cdr3_aa: CASSVPGLNYNEQFF
clone_size: .; v_call: TRBV29-1; j_call: TRBJ2-7; cdr3_aa: CSVDANPGLKNEQYF
clone_size: .; v_call: TRBV3-1; j_call: TRBJ1-5; cdr3_aa: CASSQEIGGRQPQHF
clone_size: .; v_call: TRBV6-1; j_call: TRBJ1-5; cdr3_aa: CASTQITSNQPQHF
clone_size: .; v_call: TRBV7-8; j_call: TRBJ1-6; cdr3_aa: CASSFAGVQGNNSPLHF
clone_size: .; v_call: TRBV7-2; j_call: TRBJ2-3; cdr3_aa: CASAPRPSTDTQYF
clone_size: .; v_call: TRBV7-2; j_call: TRBJ2-7; cdr3_aa: CASSPALAGAGEQYF
clone_size: .; v_call: TRBV27; j_call: TRBJ2-7; cdr3_aa: CASRRASSYEQYF
clone_size: .; v_call: TRBV28; j_call: TRBJ1-6; cdr3_aa: CASSLTGTDNSPLHF
clone_size: .; v_call: TRBV5-1; j_call: TRBJ1-6; cdr3_aa: CASSLAGYGSPLHF
clone_size: .; v_call: TRBV5-1; j_call: TRBJ2-1; cdr3_aa: CASSFGGGNNEQFF
clone_size: .; v_call: TRBV3-1; j_call: TRBJ2-4; cdr3_aa: CASSQEHRLAGEKDIQYF
clone_size: .; v_call: TRBV29-1; j_call: TRBJ1-1; cdr3_aa: CSVRWVTNTEAFF
clone_size: .; v_call: TRBV29-1; j_call: TRBJ2-1; cdr3_aa: CSVEDRPSGVPGEQFF
clone_size: .; v_call: TRBV7-9; j_call: TRBJ1-6; cdr3_aa: CASSPQGEVGSPLHF
clone_size: .; v_call: TRBV19; j_call: TRBJ1-2; cdr3_aa: CATTNSSSGRGYTF
clone_size: .; v_call: TRBV7-9; j_call: TRBJ2-5; cdr3_aa: CASSFVRDQETQYF
clone_size: .; v_call: TRBV28; j_call: TRBJ2-3; cdr3_aa: CATPDTQYF
clone_size: .; v_call: TRBV7-2; j_call: TRBJ2-3; cdr3_aa: CASSLEFVDTQYF
clone_size: .; v_call: TRBV5-1; j_call: TRBJ1-1; cdr3_aa: CASSRQGAINLNTEAFF
clone_size: once; v_call: TRBV6-5; j_call: TRBJ2-2; cdr3_aa: CASRGTGTATGELFF
clone_size: .; v_call: TRBV29-1; j_call: TRBJ2-3; cdr3_aa: CSVGLREWYTDTQYF
clone_size: .; v_call: TRBV6-1; j_call: TRBJ1-2; cdr3_aa: CASSPRAYGYTF
clone_size: .; v_call: TRBV5-1; j_call: TRBJ2-7; cdr3_aa: CASSLAAESYEQYF
clone_size: .; v_call: TRBV5-1; j_call: TRBJ2-4; cdr3_aa: CASSRLGGDIQYF
clone_size: .; v_call: TRBV7-3; j_call: TRBJ2-5; cdr3_aa: CASSLGYSETQYF
clone_size: .; v_call: TRBV7-9; j_call: TRBJ1-1; cdr3_aa: CASNRGRGSEAFF
clone_size: .; v_call: TRBV6-5; j_call: TRBJ1-1; cdr3_aa: CASSYSIRRDPMDTEAFF
clone_size: .; v_call: TRBV18; j_call: TRBJ2-7; cdr3_aa: CASSKQDEQYF
clone_size: .; v_call: TRBV7-3; j_call: TRBJ2-1; cdr3_aa: CASSSSRTASNEQFF
clone_size: .; v_call: TRBV7-2; j_call: TRBJ2-7; cdr3_aa: CASSAFEEQYF